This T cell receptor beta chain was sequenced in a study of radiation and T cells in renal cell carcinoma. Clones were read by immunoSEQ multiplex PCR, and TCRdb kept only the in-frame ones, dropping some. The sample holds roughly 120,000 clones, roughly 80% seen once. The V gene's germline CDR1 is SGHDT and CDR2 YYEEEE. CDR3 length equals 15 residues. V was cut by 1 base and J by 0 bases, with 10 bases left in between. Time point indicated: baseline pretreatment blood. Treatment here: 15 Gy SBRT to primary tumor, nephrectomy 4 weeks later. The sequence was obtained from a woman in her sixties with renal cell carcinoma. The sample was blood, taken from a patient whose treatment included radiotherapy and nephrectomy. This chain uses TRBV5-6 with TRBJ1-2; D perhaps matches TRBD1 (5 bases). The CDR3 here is CASSLLGGTNYGYTF. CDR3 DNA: TGTGCCAGCAGCTTGTTGGGGGGAACTAACTATGGCTACACCTTC.